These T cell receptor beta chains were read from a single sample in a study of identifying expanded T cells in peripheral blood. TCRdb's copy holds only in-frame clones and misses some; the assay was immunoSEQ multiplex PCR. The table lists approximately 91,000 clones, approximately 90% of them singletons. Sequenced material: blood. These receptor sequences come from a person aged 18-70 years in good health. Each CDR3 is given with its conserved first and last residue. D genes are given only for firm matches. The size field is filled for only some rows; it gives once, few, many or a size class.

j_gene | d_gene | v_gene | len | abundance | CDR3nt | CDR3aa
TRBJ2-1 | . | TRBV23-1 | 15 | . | TGCGCCACCCCCCCAGACAGGGAGGAATACAATGAGCAGTTCTTC | CATPPDREEYNEQFF
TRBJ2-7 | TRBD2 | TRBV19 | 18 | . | TGTGCCAGTAGTATGAGGCTAGCGGGAGGATCGGTCTCCTACGAGCAGTACTTC | CASSMRLAGGSVSYEQYF
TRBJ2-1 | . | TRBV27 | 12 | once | TGTGCCAGCAGTTCTAGGGTGGGTGAGCAGTTCTTC | CASSSRVGEQFF
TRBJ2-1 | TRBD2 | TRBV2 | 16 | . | TGTGCCAGCAGGGGACTAGCGGGGGCCATCTACAATGAGCAGTTCTTC | CASRGLAGAIYNEQFF
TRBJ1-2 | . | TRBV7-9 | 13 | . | TGTGCCAGCAGCCTCAGGGCCTCAAATGGCTACACCTTC | CASSLRASNGYTF
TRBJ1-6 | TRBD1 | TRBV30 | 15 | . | TGTGCCTGGAGCCCTCCAGGGGGCGCGAGTTCACCCCTCCACTTT | CAWSPPGGASSPLHF
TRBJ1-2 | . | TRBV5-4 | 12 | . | TGTGCCAGCAGCTTAAACTACTATGGCTACACCTTC | CASSLNYYGYTF
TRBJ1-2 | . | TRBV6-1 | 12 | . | TGTGCCAGCAGTACACGGCCTGACGGCTACACCTTC | CASSTRPDGYTF
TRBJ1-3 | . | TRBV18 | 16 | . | TGTGCCAGCTCACGCGGAAAGGGAAACTCTGGAAACACCATATATTTT | CASSRGKGNSGNTIYF
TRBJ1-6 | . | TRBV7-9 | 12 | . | TGTGCCAGCAGCTTATTGGATTCACCCCTCCACTTT | CASSLLDSPLHF
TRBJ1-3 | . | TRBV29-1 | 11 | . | TGCAGCGTTGAAGATCGGGGACGGTCCTATTTT | CSVEDRGRSYF
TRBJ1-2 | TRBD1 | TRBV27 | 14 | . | TGTGCCAGCAGGCCCGGGGACAGAAACTATGGCTACACCTTC | CASRPGDRNYGYTF
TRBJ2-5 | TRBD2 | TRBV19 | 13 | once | TGTGCCACCGGGGGGGGCCCGTCGGAGACCCAGTACTTC | CATGGGPSETQYF
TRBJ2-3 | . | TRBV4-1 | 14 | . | TGCGCCAGCAGCCTCCTGGACAACACAGATACGCAGTATTTT | CASSLLDNTDTQYF
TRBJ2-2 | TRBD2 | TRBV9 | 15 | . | TGTGCCAGCAGCGCTAGCGGGAGACGGACCGGGGAGCTGTTTTTT | CASSASGRRTGELFF
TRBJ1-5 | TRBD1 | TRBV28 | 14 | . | TGTGCCAGCGTCACGCAGGGGGCGGGTCAGCCCCAGCATTTT | CASVTQGAGQPQHF
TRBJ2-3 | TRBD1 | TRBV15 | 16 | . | TGTGCCACCAGCAGAGTTCAGGGGGCAGGAGTAGATACGCAGTATTTT | CATSRVQGAGVDTQYF
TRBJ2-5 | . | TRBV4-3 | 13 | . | TGCGCCAGCAGCCAAGGGGCCAGAGAGACCCAGTACTTC | CASSQGARETQYF
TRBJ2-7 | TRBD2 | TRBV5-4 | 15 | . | TGTGCCAGCAGCCAAAAACGGACTAGAACCTACGAGCAGTACTTC | CASSQKRTRTYEQYF
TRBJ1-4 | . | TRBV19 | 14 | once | TGTGCCAGTAACCAGGGCGCGGAAGATGAAAAACTGTTTTTT | CASNQGAEDEKLFF
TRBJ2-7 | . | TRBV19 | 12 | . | TGTGCCACCCGGGACAACTCCTACGAGCAGTACTTC | CATRDNSYEQYF
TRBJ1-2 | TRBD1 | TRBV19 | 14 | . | TGTGCCAGTAGTACCGGGACAGGGGGCAGTGGCTACACCTTC | CASSTGTGGSGYTF
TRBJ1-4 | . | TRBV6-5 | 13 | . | TGTGCCAGCAGTTATCTGGGTAATGAAAAACTGTTTTTT | CASSYLGNEKLFF
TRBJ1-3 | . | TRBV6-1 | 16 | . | TGTGCCAGCAGTGAAGCGGCCGGGGGCTCTGGAAACACCATATATTTT | CASSEAAGGSGNTIYF
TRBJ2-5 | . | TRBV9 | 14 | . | TGTGCCAGCAGCGTAGGGAGGCCCCAAGAGACCCAGTACTTC | CASSVGRPQETQYF
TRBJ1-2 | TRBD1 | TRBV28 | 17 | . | TGTGCCAGCAGATACCCACGCCCTGCGAGGGGGCCCTATGGCTACACCTTC | CASRYPRPARGPYGYTF
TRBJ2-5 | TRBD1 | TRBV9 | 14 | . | TGTGCCAGCAGCCCTCGGACAGGGATAGAGACCCAGTACTTC | CASSPRTGIETQYF
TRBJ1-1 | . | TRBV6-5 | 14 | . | TGTGCCAGCAGTTATTCCTATAGAAACACTGAAGCTTTCTTT | CASSYSYRNTEAFF
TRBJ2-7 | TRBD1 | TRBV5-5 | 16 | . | TGTGCCAGCGACTGGACCTCGGACAGGGTCGACTACGAGCAGTACTTC | CASDWTSDRVDYEQYF
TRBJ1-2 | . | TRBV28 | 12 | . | TGTGCCAGCAGCCGGGGGGGGCTTGGCTACACCTTC | CASSRGGLGYTF
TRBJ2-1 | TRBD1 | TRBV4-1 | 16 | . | TGCGCCAGCAGCCAAACCCCGGGACAGGGGGTGTATGAGCAGTTCTTC | CASSQTPGQGVYEQFF
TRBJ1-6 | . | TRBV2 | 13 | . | TGTGCCGGCCTGGACCATCACAAGTCACCCCTCCACTTT | CAGLDHHKSPLHF
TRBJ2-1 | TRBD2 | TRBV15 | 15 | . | TGTGCCACCAGCAAGAACCGGGGGGACTACAATGAGCAGTTCTTC | CATSKNRGDYNEQFF
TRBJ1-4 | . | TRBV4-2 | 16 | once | TGTGCCAGCAGCCAAGAGGCGGCAGCAACTAATGAAAAACTGTTTTTT | CASSQEAAATNEKLFF
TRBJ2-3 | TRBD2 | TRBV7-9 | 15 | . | TGTGCCAGCAGCTCCCGGGAGGAGGGCACAGATACGCAGTATTTT | CASSSREEGTDTQYF
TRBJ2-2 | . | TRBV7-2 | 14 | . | TGTGCCAGCAGCCAATCTCTCTCTGCCGGGGAGCTGTTTTTT | CASSQSLSAGELFF
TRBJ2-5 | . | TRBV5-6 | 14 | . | TGTGCCAGCAGCCGGACACCGATCCAAGAGACCCAGTACTTC | CASSRTPIQETQYF
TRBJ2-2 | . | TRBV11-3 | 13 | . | TGTGCCAGCAGCTCCATTGACACCGGGGAGCTGTTTTTT | CASSSIDTGELFF
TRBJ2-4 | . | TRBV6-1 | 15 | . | TGTGCCAGCAGTGAAGCTGACCCGGGGCGGAACATTCAGTACTTC | CASSEADPGRNIQYF
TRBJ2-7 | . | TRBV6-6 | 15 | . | TGTGCCAGCAGTTACCCGGACACGGGCTCCTACGAGCAGTACTTC | CASSYPDTGSYEQYF
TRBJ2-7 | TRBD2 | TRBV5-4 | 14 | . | TGTGCCAGCAGTCGTCTGGCGGGGGGGAGGGAGCAGTACTTC | CASSRLAGGREQYF
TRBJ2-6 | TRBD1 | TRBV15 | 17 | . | TGTGCCACCAGCAGAGGTGGACAGGGAGCCGGGGCCAACGTCCTGACTTTC | CATSRGGQGAGANVLTF
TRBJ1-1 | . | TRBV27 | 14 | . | TGTGCCAGCAGTTCCGGACTCATGAACACTGAAGCTTTCTTT | CASSSGLMNTEAFF
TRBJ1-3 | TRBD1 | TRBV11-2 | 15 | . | TGTGCCAGCAGCTTAGGGACAGGGGATGGAAACACCATATATTTT | CASSLGTGDGNTIYF
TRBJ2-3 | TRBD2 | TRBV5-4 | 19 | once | TGTGCCAGCAGCTCACAAAGGATACAGAGCGGGGGGGGAGGAGATACGCAGTATTTT | CASSSQRIQSGGGGDTQYF